Following are 20 T cell receptor beta chains from one sample sequenced in a study of cytomegalovirus exposure and HLA in healthy donors. Use of 60 Vbeta and 13 Jbeta primers characterized the PCR. TCRdb's copy holds only in-frame clones and misses some; the assay was immunoSEQ multiplex PCR. In the table there are roughly 150,000 clones, roughly 80% of which are singletons. Specimen: PBMCs. The receptors shown here come from a male donor in good health and CMV-seronegative.

This sequence joins TRBV6-6 and TRBJ1-4; TRBD1 might be the D (6 bases). The CDR3 consists of 14 residues. Germline CDR1 MNHNY, CDR2 SVGAGI (reference sequence). V lost 4 bases to trimming and J lost 7 bases, with 13 bases between them. CDR3 sequence reads: CASSLQGTGEKLFF. The DNA of the CDR3 is TGTGCCAGCAGTTTACAGGGCACAGGTGAAAAACTGTTTTTT.

The chain uses TRBV10-1 and TRBJ1-6; TRBD1 aligns across 8 bases. Per the germline V gene, CDR1 is WNHNN and CDR2 is SYGVQD (reference sequence). The CDR3 runs 18 residues. The ends lost 6 bases at V and 0 bases at J; junction bases unmatched: 10. CDR3 residues: CASRHPGQASSYNSPLHF. CDR3 nucleotide sequence: TGCGCCAGCAGACACCCGGGACAGGCGAGCTCCTATAATTCACCCCTCCACTTT.

The chain has TRBV10-3 and TRBJ1-5, with D possibly TRBD1 on 6 matching bases. The CDR3 spans 14 residues. Trimming took off 4 bases at V and 3 bases at J, with 10 bases between the two ends. The V gene's germline CDR1 is ENHRY and CDR2 SYGVKD. The CDR3 spells CAISGRGNNQPQHF. For the CDR3, the DNA is TGTGCCATCAGTGGTAGGGGGAACAATCAGCCCCAGCATTTT.

The chain uses TRBV7-9 and TRBJ2-1, with 12 bases lining up with TRBD2. This CDR3 has 17 amino acids. The germline CDR1 and CDR2 sequences are SEHNR and FQNEAQ (reference sequence). The V segment lost 5 bases and the J segment 0 bases; nucleotides outside the gene matches: 5. DNA for the CDR3: TGTGCCAGCAGCATAGGACTAGCGGGGTACTCCTACAATGAGCAGTTCTTC. Translated: CASSIGLAGYSYNEQFF. Together with reference TRBV7-9 and TRBJ2-1, the CDR3 gives the full variable domain: DTGVSQNPRHKITKRGQNVTFRCDPISEHNRLYWYRQTLGQGPEFLTYFQNEAQLEKSRLLSDRFSAERPKGSFSTLEIQRTEQGDSAMYLCASSIGLAGYSYNEQFFGPGTRLTVL.

On this clone itself: The germline gene is not matched at one end of the junction; a read error may be the cause. The V call is TRBV7-9, the J call TRBJ2-3; TRBD1 agrees at 10 bases. The length of the CDR3 is 16 residues. From germline, CDR1 is SEHNR and CDR2 FQNEAQ (reference sequence). This chain's CDR3 is CSSSHGQGEMTDTQYF. The CDR3 DNA is TGTTCCAGCAGCCACGGACAGGGGGAGATGACAGATACGCAGTATTTT.

This chain uses TRBV10-3 with TRBJ2-3, with 7 bases that match TRBD2. The CDR3 is 14 residues long. V shed 3 bases and J 3 bases; nucleotides not matched to a gene: 3. CDR1 is ENHRY, CDR2 SYGVKD, per germline. CDR3 DNA: TGTGCCATCAGTGACCTAGCGGCAACAGATACGCAGTATTTT. Its translation: CAISDLAATDTQYF.

Only one count was recorded for this clone. The V call is TRBV2, the J call TRBJ1-4; D unclear. CDR3 length: 13 amino acids. Germline V CDR1 and CDR2: SNHLY, FYNNEI. The germline V and J ends were trimmed by 8 bases and 7 bases, with 14 bases remaining between them. CDR3 bases: TGTGCCAGCCGTAGATCGCTTGCTGAAAAACTGTTTTTT. Residues: CASRRSLAEKLFF.

This rearrangement joins TRBV2 to TRBJ2-3, with D tentatively TRBD2 (6 bases). Germline assignment: CDR1 SNHLY and CDR2 FYNNEI. The CDR3 sequence is 14 residues long. Trimming removed 4 bases from V and 5 bases from J, with 13 bases in between. The CDR3 DNA sequence: TGTGCCAGCAGTGTGAATCCGGGGGTAGATACGCAGTATTTT. Amino acids: CASSVNPGVDTQYF.

V and J are TRBV2 and TRBJ2-2; D may be TRBD1 (5 bases). The CDR3 contains 15 residues. The ends were cut back, 4 bases at V and 5 bases at J, with 14 bases in the middle. CDR1 SNHLY and CDR2 FYNNEI come from the germline V gene. The DNA for the CDR3 is TGTGCCAGCAGTGCCTGGGCAGGGCGGACCGGGGAGCTGTTTTTT. This codes for CASSAWAGRTGELFF. The complete variable domain, with remaining parts taken from reference TRBV2 and TRBJ2-2, reads EPEVTQTPSHQVTQMGQEVILRCVPISNHLYFYWYRQILGQKVEFLVSFYNNEISEKSEIFDDQFSVERPDGSNFTLKIRSTKLEDSAMYFCASSAWAGRTGELFFGEGSRLTVL.

The rearrangement uses TRBV28 and TRBJ1-2; D possibly corresponds to TRBD1 (6 bases). The germline V and J ends were trimmed by 6 bases and 8 bases, with 13 bases remaining between them. Per germline, CDR1 MDHEN and CDR2 SYDVKM. The CDR3 is 12 residues long. Written as DNA, the CDR3 is TGTGCCAGCAGGACCCGGACAGACGGCTACACCTTC. Protein product: CASRTRTDGYTF.

The chain is built from TRBV27 and TRBJ2-7; no firm D call. CDR1 and CDR2 from the germline V gene are MNHEY and SMNVEV (reference sequence). The CDR3 covers 13 residues. V dropped 2 bases and J dropped 5 bases, with 10 bases sitting between them. The CDR3 is CASSLNWRNEQYF. The CDR3 DNA reads as TGTGCCAGCAGTTTAAACTGGCGGAACGAGCAGTACTTC.

This clone came up once. V gene TRBV28 combines with J gene TRBJ2-1; no definite D call. Germline V gene sequence: CDR1 MDHEN, CDR2 SYDVKM. The V gene lost 1 base and the J gene lost 10 bases, with 5 bases spanning the gap. The CDR3 consists of 11 residues. The CDR3 bases are TGTGCCAGCAGTTTATTCGGGGAGCAGTTCTTC. Amino acids: CASSLFGEQFF.

The chain is built from TRBV6-5 and TRBJ2-5; a weak D match, TRBD2 (7 bases). Germline lookup yields CDR1 MNHEY and CDR2 SVGAGI. The CDR3 length is 13 residues. V lost 2 bases, J lost 5 bases, and 9 bases lay in between. As DNA, the CDR3 is TGTGCCAGCAGTTACAGGGGGGGCGAGACCCAGTACTTC. The encoded protein is CASSYRGGETQYF.

The chain uses TRBV27 and TRBJ2-7; tentative D call: TRBD2 (6 bases). The CDR3 extends over 13 amino acids. V was shortened by 4 bases and J by 4 bases, with 11 bases between the two germline ends. Germline loops: CDR1 MNHEY, CDR2 SMNVEV (reference sequence). This chain's CDR3 is CASSSQLAYEQYF. The CDR3 DNA is TGTGCCAGCAGTTCCCAACTAGCTTACGAGCAGTACTTC.

This clone was counted between two and nine times. CDR3 bases: TGCGCCAGCAGCACGGGACAGCCGCGACACGAGCAGTACTTC. This sequence encodes CASSTGQPRHEQYF. The chain combines TRBV5-1 with TRBJ2-7; 7 bases align to TRBD1. Per germline, CDR1 SGHRS and CDR2 YFSETQ. CDR3 size: 14 residues. V shed 4 bases, J shed 5 bases, and the junction held 9 bases outside the gene matches.

The rearrangement joins TRBV30 to TRBJ2-3, with D possibly matching TRBD1 (6 bases). CDR1 is GTSNPN and CDR2 is SVGIG in the germline V gene (reference sequence). The CDR3 consists of 16 residues. Trimming took 4 bases from V and 0 from J, leaving 17 bases between them. The CDR3 DNA reads as TGTGCCTGGACCGACGTGAGGGGGTCTAGCACAGATACGCAGTATTTT. It is translated as CAWTDVRGSSTDTQYF.

The chain links TRBV4-2 to TRBJ1-2; 10 bases align to TRBD1. Germline CDR1 reads LGHNA; CDR2 reads YNFKEQ. The CDR3 is 15 residues long. V shed 4 bases and J 5 bases; nucleotides not matched to a gene: 7. DNA for the CDR3: TGTGCCAGCAGCCCCTCGAGACAGGGGGCTTATGGCTACACCTTC. Translating it yields CASSPSRQGAYGYTF.

The chain links TRBV5-5 to TRBJ2-5; 8 nucleotides line up with TRBD2. V trimming: 2 bases; J trimming: 4 bases; junction bases outside the gene matches: 4. Germline V lookup: CDR1 SGHKS, CDR2 YYEKEE (reference sequence). This CDR3 spans 14 amino acids. This chain's CDR3 is CASSLGLASETQYF. The CDR3 DNA reads as TGTGCCAGCAGCTTAGGACTAGCCTCAGAGACCCAGTACTTC.

The genes are TRBV18 and TRBJ2-1, with 7 bases lining up with TRBD2. CDR3 length equals 16 residues. Trimming cost V 3 bases and J 6 bases; bases outside gene matches: 11. Germline CDR1 is KGHSH and CDR2 is LQKENI. CDR3: CASSPAGLAAPNEQFF. CDR3 nucleotide sequence: TGTGCCAGCTCACCTGCGGGCCTAGCGGCCCCCAATGAGCAGTTCTTC.

The V and J genes are TRBV7-2 and TRBJ2-5; a possible D gene is TRBD2 (5 bases). V was pared by 1 base and J by 3 bases, with 12 bases between. The CDR3 runs 15 residues. Per germline, CDR1 SGHTA and CDR2 FQGNSA. As DNA, the CDR3 is TGTGCCAGCAGCTTAGGTGTTGTGCGGGAAGAGACCCAGTACTTC. This codes for CASSLGVVREETQYF.